This TCR beta chain was observed in a study of CD8 T cells in ankylosing spondylitis. V lost 4 bases, J lost 3 bases, and 8 bases lay in between. Germline assignment: CDR1 SGHTA and CDR2 FQGNSA. This CDR3 has 13 amino acids. This clonotype was observed at least ten times. Its antigen remains unknown. Study outcomes and limitations: It appeared that ankylosing spondylitis blood was characterized by a TCR beta motif of fewer than ten highly homologous variants.

From the 5' RACE reads, TCRdb called clonotypes with MiXCR, one entry per CDR3 protein. In the table there are 750,000 to 850,000 distinct CDR3 sequences, approximately 12% of which are singletons. Sequenced: blood, either unsorted or a sorted T cell fraction (not recorded which). The genes are TRBV7-2 and TRBJ2-3, with D perhaps matching TRBD2 (6 bases). The sequence was collected from a male donor with ankylosing spondylitis. The CDR3 DNA sequence: TGTGCCAGCAGCTCCGCGGGGACAGATACGCAGTATTTT. Its translation is CASSSAGTDTQYF.